The 28 T cell receptor beta chains below were found in one sample sequenced in a study of identical twins. MiXCR, run by TCRdb on the 5' RACE reads, gives a single entry per CDR3 protein. The sample gives a few hundred thousand distinct CDR3 sequences, about 13% of which show up once; more than 0.8% is in the top ten. These data were likewise used in another study, on yellow fever vaccine responses in identical twins.

Sequenced input: CD4+ T cells sorted from blood. The receptors come from a woman younger than 30 in good health.

This clonotype was counted a single time. The chain couples TRBV7-9 to TRBJ1-4; D ambiguous. The V gene lost 5 bases and the J gene lost 5 bases, with 9 bases spanning the gap. The CDR3 covers 13 residues. Per germline, CDR1 SEHNR and CDR2 FQNEAQ (reference sequence). The CDR3 spells CASSPQMNEKLFF. In DNA, the CDR3 is TGTGCCAGCAGCCCTCAGATGAATGAAAAACTGTTTTTT.

The sample holds many counts of this clonotype. An end of the junction does not agree with germline; a read error may underlie this. V usage is TRBV12-3 or TRBV12-4 and J usage is TRBJ2-7, with 11 bases fitting TRBD2. This CDR3 has 14 amino acids. CDR3 sequence (DNA): TGTGCCAGCAGCTTAGCGGGAGGGCCTAACGAGCAGTACTTC. Protein: CASSLAGGPNEQYF.

The chain carries TRBV24-1 and TRBJ1-1; D not certain. The CDR3 consists of 12 residues. Deletions cut 0 bases from V and 10 bases from J, with 8 bases between. CDR1 and CDR2 (germline): KGHDR, SFDVKD. The chain's CDR3 is CATSDLMGTAFF. The CDR3 DNA reads as TGTGCCACCAGTGATTTGATGGGAACAGCTTTCTTT.

As regards this clonotype: One end of the junction varies from germline; a read error may be responsible. The chain is built from TRBV7-2 and TRBJ2-1, with 7 positions matching TRBD2. This CDR3 region has 16 residues. CDR1 is SGHTA and CDR2 is FQGNSA in the germline V gene. The CDR3 loop reads CASTLPGRQVGNEQFF. The CDR3 DNA is TGTGCCAGCACCTTACCCGGGAGGCAAGTGGGGAATGAGCAGTTCTTC.

This rearrangement joins TRBV20-1 to TRBJ2-7; tentatively, D is TRBD2 (5 bases). This CDR3 is built from 13 residues. Looked up from germline, CDR1 is DFQATT and CDR2 is SNEGSKA (reference sequence). Trimming stripped 3 bases from V and 8 bases from J, with 17 bases between. The CDR3 sequence: CSASIMPGRKQYF. The CDR3 region has the DNA TGCAGTGCTAGTATTATGCCGGGAAGGAAGCAGTACTTC.

The chain recombines TRBV5-1 with TRBJ2-7, with D hard to call. V shed 0 bases and J shed 2 bases, with 9 bases lying between them. The germline V gene encodes CDR1 SGHRS and CDR2 YFSETQ. The CDR3 is 14 amino acids. DNA of the CDR3: TGCGCCAGCAGCTTGGGAGGCAGTGCCTACGAGCAGTACTTC. Translation: CASSLGGSAYEQYF.

The J gene is TRBJ1-6, the V gene TRBV5-5, with no clear D. Trimming removed 2 bases from V and 4 bases from J, with 19 bases in between. Germline CDR1 reads SGHKS; CDR2 reads YYEKEE (reference sequence). CDR3 length: 18 amino acids. The CDR3 nucleotides read TGTGCCAGCAGCTTACGGTCGAGGGAGGGAGAGTATAATTCACCCCTCCACTTT. This codes for CASSLRSREGEYNSPLHF.

In its sample, this clonotype was seen a few times. The V gene is TRBV12-3 or TRBV12-4, the J gene TRBJ1-5; 7 bases match TRBD1. Trimming at V came to 3 bases and at J to 3 bases, leaving 8 bases not matched to a gene. The CDR3 contains 16 residues. DNA of the CDR3: TGTGCCAGCAGTTTGAACAGGGGCCCCCTCAATCAGCCCCAGCATTTT. It translates to CASSLNRGPLNQPQHF.

The chain recombines TRBV7-8 with TRBJ2-7; D ambiguous. Trimming removed 9 bases at V and 1 base at J, with 13 bases between. The CDR3 runs to 13 residues. The germline V gene encodes CDR1 SGHVS and CDR2 FQNEAQ. The CDR3 here is CASKEPPSYEQYF. Written as DNA, the CDR3 is TGTGCCAGTAAGGAACCGCCATCCTACGAGCAGTACTTC.

This clonotype was seen only a few times. This rearrangement joins TRBV28 to TRBJ2-1, with D unresolved. Germline-derived CDR1 and CDR2 are MDHEN and SYDVKM. CDR3 length: 16 amino acids. Trimming removed 4 bases from V and 2 bases from J, with 15 bases in between. CDR3 in DNA: TGTGCCAGCAGTTCCTCCGGCCTGCCCGCCTACAATGAGCAGTTCTTC. Translation: CASSSSGLPAYNEQFF.

The V gene is TRBV5-5, the J gene TRBJ2-3; 7 nucleotides match TRBD2. V was clipped by 0 bases and J by 2 bases; unmatched bases: 9. The length of the CDR3 is 17 residues. CDR1 SGHKS and CDR2 YYEKEE come from the germline V gene (reference sequence). CDR3 sequence reads: CASSLGRGSWDTDTQYF. The CDR3, as DNA: TGTGCCAGCAGCTTGGGGCGCGGGAGTTGGGACACAGATACGCAGTATTTT.

The rearrangement links TRBV11-2 to TRBJ2-5, with 8 nucleotides matching TRBD2. Trimming at V came to 4 bases and at J to 4 bases, leaving 11 bases not matched to a gene. This CDR3 contains 16 residues. The V gene's germline CDR1 is SGHAT and CDR2 FQNNGV. For the CDR3, the DNA is TGTGCCAGCAGCTCCCGGCCGGGAGGGGCGGGAGAGACCCAGTACTTC. Translation: CASSSRPGGAGETQYF.

The V gene is TRBV20-1, the J gene TRBJ1-2, with D tentatively TRBD1 (5 bases). CDR1 and CDR2 (germline): DFQATT, SNEGSKA (reference sequence). This CDR3 has 16 residues. V was pared by 1 base and J by 1 base, with 16 bases between. The CDR3 protein is CSARVPARAINYGYTF. CDR3 coding DNA: TGCAGTGCTAGAGTACCGGCCAGGGCTATTAACTATGGCTACACCTTC.

The chain joins TRBV2 to TRBJ1-1; perhaps TRBD1 as D (5 bases). The V end was cut by 7 bases, the J end by 3 bases, with 9 bases between. The CDR3 covers 12 residues. From germline, CDR1 is SNHLY and CDR2 FYNNEI. CDR3 sequence reads: CASMRGDTEAFF. The CDR3 bases are TGTGCCAGCATGCGAGGGGACACTGAAGCTTTCTTT.

V is TRBV25-1 and J is TRBJ1-2; D remains ambiguous. With 8 bases removed from V and 4 bases from J, the gap between germline ends came to 14 bases. Germline lookup yields CDR1 MGHDK and CDR2 SYGVNS. This CDR3 has 13 amino acids. CDR3 protein: CASPTALLYGYTF. CDR3 DNA: TGTGCCAGCCCGACTGCGTTACTCTATGGCTACACCTTC.

The chain links TRBV6-2 or TRBV6-3 to TRBJ2-1; D is possibly TRBD2 (6 bases). With 0 bases removed from V and 5 bases from J, the gap between germline ends came to 8 bases. CDR3 length: 14 residues. The V gene's germline CDR1 is MNHEY and CDR2 SVGEGT. CDR3 sequence: CASSYSTGDNEQFF. The CDR3 bases are TGTGCCAGCAGTTACTCGACGGGGGACAATGAGCAGTTCTTC.

The chain has TRBV12-3 or TRBV12-4 and TRBJ2-1; 7 bases align to TRBD2. The V segment lost 2 bases and the J segment 8 bases; nucleotides outside the gene matches: 9. The CDR3 extends over 15 amino acids. CDR3 residues: CASSLKSGGRDEQFF. CDR3 nucleotides: TGTGCCAGCAGTTTAAAGTCGGGGGGAAGAGATGAGCAGTTCTTC.

V and J are TRBV10-3 and TRBJ2-7; D uncertain. CDR1 is ENHRY and CDR2 is SYGVKD in the germline V gene. The CDR3 spans 13 residues. The V and J ends lost 3 bases and 2 bases respectively, with 8 bases between them. The CDR3 region is CAISERPAYEQYF. The CDR3 bases are TGTGCCATCAGTGAACGGCCGGCCTACGAGCAGTACTTC.

The chain carries TRBV30 and TRBJ2-2; no clear D. V lost 0 bases and J lost 2, with 4 bases in between. Germline CDR1 GTSNPN, CDR2 SVGIG (reference sequence). The CDR3 loop spans 13 amino acids. CDR3 nucleotide sequence: TGTGCCTGGAGTGTGGACAACACCGGGGAGCTGTTTTTT. Its protein product is CAWSVDNTGELFF.

This clonotype came up many times. This chain links TRBV12-3 or TRBV12-4 with TRBJ1-6, with D maybe TRBD1 (5 bases). The CDR3 runs to 15 residues. Trimming cost V 5 bases and J 8 bases, with 16 bases left between them. The CDR3 nucleotides read TGTGCCAGCAGTAGGGCGACAGTTCTCGATTCACCCCTCCACTTT. It is translated as CASSRATVLDSPLHF.

Only a few counts were recorded for this clonotype. The rearrangement links TRBV6-5 to TRBJ1-1, with a tentative D call TRBD1 (5 bases). CDR3 size: 16 residues. The V gene's germline CDR1 is MNHEY and CDR2 SVGAGI. Trimming pared 0 bases from V and 1 base from J, leaving 12 bases between. CDR3: CASSYSNGAGNTEAFF. DNA of the CDR3: TGTGCCAGCAGTTACTCGAATGGGGCAGGGAACACTGAAGCTTTCTTT.

In this sample, this clonotype turned up a few times. The J gene is TRBJ2-5, the V gene TRBV5-6; D is tentatively TRBD1 or TRBD2 (7 bases each). V was clipped by 3 bases and J by 5 bases, with 14 bases between them. CDR1 and CDR2 from the germline V gene are SGHDT and YYEEEE. There are 14 residues in the CDR3. The CDR3 is CASSSPGGGETQYF. The CDR3 region has the DNA TGTGCCAGCAGCTCCCCAGGGGGGGGCGAGACCCAGTACTTC.

This chain joins TRBV5-1 and TRBJ2-1; weak D call: TRBD2 (6 bases). V was pared by 4 bases and J by 6 bases, with 17 bases between. Germline V gene sequence: CDR1 SGHRS, CDR2 YFSETQ. CDR3 size: 15 residues. The CDR3 nucleotides read TGCGCCAGCAGCCCCCCAAGAACGGAGGGCAATGAGCAGTTCTTC. It encodes CASSPPRTEGNEQFF.

This clonotype came up a few times. This chain uses TRBV4-2 with TRBJ2-7; the match to TRBD2 covers 12 bases. The V gene end was trimmed by 1 base and the J gene end by 6 bases; junction bases not matched to a gene: 10. This CDR3 has 17 residues. Germline CDR1 and CDR2: LGHNA and YNFKEQ. The CDR3 sequence: CASSQVLAGGSRGEQYF. In nucleotides, the CDR3 is TGTGCCAGCAGCCAAGTCCTAGCGGGAGGGTCACGGGGCGAGCAGTACTTC.

This clonotype has more than one count but fewer than ten. V usage is TRBV12-3 or TRBV12-4 and J usage is TRBJ1-4; no clear D. Trimming left V 7 bases short and J 8 bases short, with 17 bases between. The CDR3 loop spans 14 amino acids. The CDR3 DNA is TGTGCCAGCACCATGGAGCTAGATCGGGAAAAACTGTTTTTT. This gives the protein CASTMELDREKLFF.

The chain carries TRBV27 and TRBJ2-2, with TRBD2 identical over 14 bases. The trim removed 6 bases at V and 8 bases at J, leaving 11 bases unmatched. Germline lookup yields CDR1 MNHEY and CDR2 SMNVEV (reference sequence). CDR3 size: 17 residues. The CDR3 spells CASSFAGTSGRTGELFF. CDR3 sequence (DNA): TGTGCCAGCAGCTTCGCCGGGACTAGCGGGAGAACTGGGGAGCTGTTTTTT.

The chain recombines TRBV5-1 with TRBJ2-1, with 8 nucleotides matching TRBD2. The V gene end was trimmed by 6 bases and the J gene end by 6 bases; junction bases not matched to a gene: 11. The CDR3 consists of 15 residues. Per the germline V gene, CDR1 is SGHRS and CDR2 is YFSETQ. The CDR3 region is CASKGSLAGGNEQFF. The CDR3 coding sequence is TGCGCCAGCAAGGGTAGCCTAGCGGGTGGCAATGAGCAGTTCTTC.

J is TRBJ2-1 and V is TRBV12-3 or TRBV12-4, with unresolved D. The CDR3 is made up of 13 amino acids. V lost 5 bases to trimming and J lost 4 bases, with 9 bases between them. The chain's CDR3 is CASSPRRYNEQFF. Written as DNA, the CDR3 is TGTGCCAGCAGTCCACGACGGTACAATGAGCAGTTCTTC.